This TCR beta chain was sequenced in a study of T cell responses to AZD1222 COVID-19 vaccine. Turning to the study itself: Samples with a second dose at about 4 or about 12 weeks were pooled together. Study results and caveats: Sampling that yielded the repertoires occurred only after the peak T cell response.

Of note for this clone: Antigen: not known.

The CDR3 is 14 amino acids. The germline V gene has CDR1 KGHDR and CDR2 SFDVKD. Trimming pared 3 bases from V and 2 bases from J, leaving 9 bases between. The method was immunoSEQ multiplex PCR; TCRdb's version includes in-frame clones alone and lacks a portion of them. The sample carries some 140,000 clones, about 90% recorded once. The TCR comes from an adult in good health. This chain connects TRBV24-1 to TRBJ2-5; D gene uncertain. The source material was peripheral blood, sampled on day 0 of AZD1222 vaccination. CDR3 DNA: TGTGCCACCAGTGATAGACACACTCAAGAGACCCAGTACTTC. This translates into CATSDRHTQETQYF.